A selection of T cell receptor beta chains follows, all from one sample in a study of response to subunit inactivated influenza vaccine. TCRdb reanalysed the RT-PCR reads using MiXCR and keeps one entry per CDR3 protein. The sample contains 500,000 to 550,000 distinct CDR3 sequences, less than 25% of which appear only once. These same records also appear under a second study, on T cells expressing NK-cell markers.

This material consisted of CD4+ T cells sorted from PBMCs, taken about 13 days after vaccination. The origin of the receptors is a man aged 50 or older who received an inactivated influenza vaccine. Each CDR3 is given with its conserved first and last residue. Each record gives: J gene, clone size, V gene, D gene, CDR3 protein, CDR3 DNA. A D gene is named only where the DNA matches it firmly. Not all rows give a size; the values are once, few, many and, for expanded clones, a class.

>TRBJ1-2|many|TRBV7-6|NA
CASSRGGYGYTF
TGTGCCAGCAGCCGAGGAGGTTATGGCTACACCTTC
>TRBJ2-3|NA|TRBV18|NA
CASSPPEGWRSTDTQYF
TGTGCCAGCTCACCACCTGAGGGGTGGCGGTCCACAGATACGCAGTATTTT
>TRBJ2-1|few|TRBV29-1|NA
CSTRDRDFYNEQFF
TGCAGCACGCGTGACAGGGACTTCTACAATGAGCAGTTCTTC
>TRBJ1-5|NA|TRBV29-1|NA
CSVEQGSQPQHF
TGCAGCGTTGAACAGGGATCTCAGCCCCAGCATTTT
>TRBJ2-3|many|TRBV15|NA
CATSRVPVTDTQYF
TGTGCCACCAGCAGAGTCCCGGTCACAGATACGCAGTATTTT
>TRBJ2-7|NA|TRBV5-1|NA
CASSLSNGAYEQYF
TGCGCCAGCAGCTTGTCTAACGGTGCCTACGAGCAGTACTTC
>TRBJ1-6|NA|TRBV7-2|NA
CASSQRGGRYNSPLHF
TGTGCCAGCAGCCAGAGGGGGGGAAGGTATAATTCACCCCTCCACTTT
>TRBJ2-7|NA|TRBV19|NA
CASSSRDKTYEQYF
TGTGCCAGTAGTTCCCGGGACAAGACCTACGAGCAGTACTTC
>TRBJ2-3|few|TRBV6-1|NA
CASSRGGGGTDTQYF
TGTGCCAGCAGTCGAGGGGGCGGGGGCACAGATACGCAGTATTTT
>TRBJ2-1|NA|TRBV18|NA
CASRSTGGNEQFF
TGTGCCAGTCGAAGCACGGGCGGCAATGAGCAGTTCTTC
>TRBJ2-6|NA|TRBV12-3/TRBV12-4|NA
CASSSTPGSGANVLTF
TGTGCCAGCAGCTCCACACCCGGCTCTGGGGCCAACGTCCTGACTTTC
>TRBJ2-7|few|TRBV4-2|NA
CASSQDKSSYEQYF
TGTGCCAGCAGCCAAGATAAAAGCTCCTACGAGCAGTACTTC
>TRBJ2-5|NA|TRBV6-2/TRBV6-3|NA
CASSWRGRQETQYF
TGTGCCAGCAGTTGGCGGGGACGCCAAGAGACCCAGTACTTC
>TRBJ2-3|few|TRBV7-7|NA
CASSAGGDTQYF
TGTGCTAGCAGCGCCGGAGGTGATACGCAGTATTTT
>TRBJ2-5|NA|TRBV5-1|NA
CASSLVQAVQETQYF
TGCGCCAGCAGCTTGGTGCAGGCTGTTCAAGAGACCCAGTACTTC
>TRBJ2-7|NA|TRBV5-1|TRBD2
CASSPGLAGLEQYF
TGCGCCAGCAGCCCGGGACTAGCGGGACTCGAGCAGTACTTC
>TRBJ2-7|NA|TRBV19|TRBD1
CASSNTGASYEQYF
TGTGCCAGTAGTAATACAGGGGCCAGCTACGAGCAGTACTTC
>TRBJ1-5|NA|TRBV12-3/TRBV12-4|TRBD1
CASSLQGTSNQPQHF
TGTGCCAGCAGTCTACAGGGGACGAGCAATCAGCCCCAGCATTTT
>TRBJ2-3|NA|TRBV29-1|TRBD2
CSVELAGVF
TGCAGCGTTGAACTAGCGGGGGTCTTT
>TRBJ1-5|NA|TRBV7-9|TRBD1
CASSQDRVDQPQHF
TGTGCCAGCAGTCAGGACAGGGTTGATCAGCCCCAGCATTTT
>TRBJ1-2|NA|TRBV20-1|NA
CSAPQNGEHTF
TGCAGTGCTCCTCAGAACGGGGAACACACCTTC
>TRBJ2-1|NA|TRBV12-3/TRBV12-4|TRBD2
CASSQLISGAYNEQFF
TGTGCCAGCAGCCAACTTATTAGCGGGGCCTACAATGAGCAGTTCTTC
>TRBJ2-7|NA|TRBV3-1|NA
CASSLSGASWEQYF
TGTGCCAGCAGCCTTTCGGGCGCCTCCTGGGAGCAGTACTTC
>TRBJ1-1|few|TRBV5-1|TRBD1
CASGDRDTEAFF
TGCGCCAGCGGGGACAGGGACACTGAAGCTTTCTTT
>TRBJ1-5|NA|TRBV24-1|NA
CATSDENQPQHF
TGTGCCACCAGTGATGAAAATCAGCCCCAGCATTTT
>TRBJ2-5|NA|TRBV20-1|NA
CSARLQETLYF
TGCAGTGCTAGACTACAAGAGACCCTGTACTTC
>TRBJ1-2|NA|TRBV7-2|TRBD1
CASSSRTGGDRGYTF
TGTGCCAGCAGCTCGCGGACAGGAGGGGATCGTGGCTACACCTTC